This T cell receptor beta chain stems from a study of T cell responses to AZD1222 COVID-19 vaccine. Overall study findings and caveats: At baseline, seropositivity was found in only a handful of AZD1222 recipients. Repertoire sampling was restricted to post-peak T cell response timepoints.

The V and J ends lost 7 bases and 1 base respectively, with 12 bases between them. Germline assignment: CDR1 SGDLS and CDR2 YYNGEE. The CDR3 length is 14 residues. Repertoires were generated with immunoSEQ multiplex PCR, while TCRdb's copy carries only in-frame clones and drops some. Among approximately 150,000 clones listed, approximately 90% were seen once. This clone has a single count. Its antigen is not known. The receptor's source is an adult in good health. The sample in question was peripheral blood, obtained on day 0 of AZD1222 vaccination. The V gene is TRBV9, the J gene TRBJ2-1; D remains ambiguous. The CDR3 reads CASESGSSYNEQFF. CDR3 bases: TGTGCCAGCGAATCCGGGTCTTCCTACAATGAGCAGTTCTTC. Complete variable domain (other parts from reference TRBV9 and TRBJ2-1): DSGVTQTPKHLITATGQRVTLRCSPRSGDLSVYWYQQSLDQGLQFLIQYYNGEERAKGNILERFSAQQFPDLHSELNLSSLELGDSALYFCASESGSSYNEQFFGPGTRLTVL.